This paragraph reports one T cell receptor (beta chain). Clones were sequenced by immunoSEQ multiplex PCR, and TCRdb holds only the in-frame ones, with some missing. This table holds around 300,000 clones, roughly 90% found once. The sample comes from a study of Ad26.COV2.S vaccination and SARS-CoV-2 variants. Study-wide background: The donor belonged to the COV1001 Ad26.COV2.S trial arm. By the intramuscular route, Ad26.COV2.S was given once, or twice 56 days apart.

Treatment specified: around 19 received Ad26.COV2.S at low or high dose, single or two shots; about five received placebo; per-sample allocation not given. Day 63 after the first injection of vaccine or placebo was the sampling time. Ad26.COV2.S expressed prefusion-stabilized spike from the original Wuhan strain. Germline V gene sequence: CDR1 SGHDN, CDR2 FVKESK. V shed 4 bases and J 2 bases; nucleotides not matched to a gene: 7. The CDR3 is made up of 16 amino acids. The source is a person aged 18-65 years who received the Ad26.COV2.S COVID-19 vaccine or a placebo. This material consisted of peripheral blood, taken in a trial of Ad26.COV2.S vaccine versus placebo. V is TRBV14 and J is TRBJ2-5, with 10 bases matching TRBD2. For the CDR3, the DNA is TGTGCCAGCAGCCCAGCTAGCGGGGGAAAGCAAGAGACCCAGTACTTC. Translated: CASSPASGGKQETQYF. The whole variable domain, filled in from reference TRBV14 and TRBJ2-5, reads EAGVTQFPSHSVIEKGQTVTLRCDPISGHDNLYWYRRVMGKEIKFLLHFVKESKQDESGMPNNRFLAERTGGTYSTLKVQPAELEDSGVYFCASSPASGGKQETQYFGPGTRLLVL.